This T cell receptor beta chain was retrieved from a study of cytomegalovirus exposure and HLA in healthy donors. Notes on the study in general: An analysis that was carried out later associated 15,000 to 20,000 TCR beta sequences with HLA alleles at 0.05 false discovery rate.

Regarding this clone: Antigen unknown.

PCR amplification relied on 60 Vbeta primers (plus 13 Jbeta primers). Only in-frame clones appear in the TCRdb table, and some are missing; sequencing was by immunoSEQ multiplex PCR. The repertoire holds roughly 130,000 clones, roughly two thirds seen once, with less than 2% in the top ten. The J segment lost 4 bases and the V segment lost 5 bases, leaving 6 bases of the junction unmatched. The CDR3 covers 15 residues. Germline loops: CDR1 SGHNT, CDR2 YENEEA. Sequencing used PBMCs. The chain carries TRBV11-3 and TRBJ2-1; 9 positions agree with TRBD1. This TCR derives from a man between 25 and 39 years old in good health and CMV-seropositive. The DNA for the CDR3 is TGTGCCAGCAGCCAGGGACAGGGACTTTACAATGAGCAGTTCTTC. Amino acid sequence: CASSQGQGLYNEQFF. The full variable domain, completed using reference TRBV11-3 and TRBJ2-1, is EAGVVQSPRYKIIEKKQPVAFWCNPISGHNTLYWYLQNLGQGPELLIRYENEEAVDDSQLPKDRFSAERLKGVDSTLKIQPAELGDSAVYLCASSQGQGLYNEQFFGPGTRLTVL.